This TCR beta chain was identified in a study of shared clonotypes between healthy human individuals. The test was conducted at deep level. Sequencing was performed with immunoSEQ multiplex PCR; in TCRdb, only in-frame clones are kept and a portion is missing. The sample includes a few hundred thousand clones, around 86% of them seen just once. CD8 memory was a combination that joined CD45RO+ cells with CCR7-negative CD45RA+ TemRA cells. V gave up 5 bases and J gave up 0 bases, with 11 bases separating them. There are 15 residues in the CDR3. Germline CDR1 MDHEN, CDR2 SYDVKM. This chain joins TRBV28 and TRBJ1-5; possible D gene TRBD1, 6 bases. The receptor comes from a man between 18 and 35 years old in good health. The sequenced sample was memory CD8+ T cells sorted from blood. Subset defined: CD45RO+ cells pooled with CCR7-negative TemRA cells. Written as DNA, the CDR3 is TGTGCCAGCAGTCCCAGGGGACTTAGCAATCAGCCCCAGCATTTT. Translated, it gives CASSPRGLSNQPQHF.